These T cell receptor beta chains were read from a single sample in a study of identical twins. TCRdb reanalysed the 5' RACE reads using MiXCR and keeps one entry per CDR3 protein. Of approximately 230,000 distinct CDR3 sequences listed, about 14% are singletons. The sequencing sample was made of memory (CD45RO+) T cells sorted from blood. The source of these receptors is a woman younger than 35 in good health. The CDR3 runs from the conserved cysteine through the conserved F or W. Each record gives: V gene, clone size, D gene, J gene, CDR3 DNA, CDR3 protein. A D gene is named only where the DNA matches it firmly. Clone sizes are given selectively: once, few, many, or a class where the clone is expanded.

>TRBV20-1|NA|TRBD2|TRBJ2-1
TGCTGTGCTAAATCCAATAGCGGGAACCACTTGGTGAATGAGCAGTTCTTC
CCAKSNSGNHLVNEQFF
>TRBV9|many|TRBD2|TRBJ2-7
TGTGCCAGCAGCGGGACTAGCGGGGGCTACGAGCAGTACTTC
CASSGTSGGYEQYF
>TRBV4-3|many|NA|TRBJ2-3
TGCGCCAGCAGCCAGGTGGGGATTGTGGGCACAGATACGCAGTATTTT
CASSQVGIVGTDTQYF
>TRBV20-1|NA|NA|TRBJ1-3
TGCAGTGCCACCCGACCAGGCGGGAACACCATATATTTT
CSATRPGGNTIYF
>TRBV15|NA|NA|TRBJ1-2
TGTGCCACCAGCAGGTCTCGGGGGGGCTATGGCTACACCTTC
CATSRSRGGYGYTF
>TRBV12-3/TRBV12-4|few|NA|TRBJ1-4
TGTGCCAGCAGTTTAAGGGGGGTCCCTAAACTGTTTTTT
CASSLRGVPKLFF
>TRBV12-3/TRBV12-4|many|NA|TRBJ1-2
TGTGCCAGCAGTTTTAACTCAGCTAACTATGGCTACACCTTC
CASSFNSANYGYTF
>TRBV5-6|few|NA|TRBJ1-5
TGTGCCAGCAGCCTGAGTTTGGGGGGTGGGGCGATGGAGCCCCAGCATTTT
CASSLSLGGGAMEPQHF
>TRBV2|NA|NA|TRBJ1-5
TGTGCCAGCAATATAGAGCGGGAGCCCCAGCATTTT
CASNIEREPQHF
>TRBV2|NA|TRBD2|TRBJ2-1
TGTGCCAGCAGAAAACTAGCGGGGGCGCGGGATGAGCAGTTCTTC
CASRKLAGARDEQFF
>TRBV5-1|NA|NA|TRBJ2-3
TGCGCCAGCAGTGCTCAGGCGGGGACGTCAGATACGCAGTATTTT
CASSAQAGTSDTQYF
>TRBV29-1|NA|TRBD1|TRBJ1-4
TGCAGCGTTAATGGACAGGGCGGTTATGAAAAACTGTTTTTT
CSVNGQGGYEKLFF
>TRBV5-1|NA|NA|TRBJ2-5
TGCGCCAGCAGCCCAGGACTGTTCCAAGAGACCCAGTACTTC
CASSPGLFQETQYF
>TRBV4-2|few|TRBD2|TRBJ2-5
TGTGCCAGCAGCCAAGGGACTAGCGGGGGAATGAGTGGTCAAGAGACCCAGTACTTC
CASSQGTSGGMSGQETQYF
>TRBV5-6|few|TRBD2|TRBJ2-1
TGTGCCAGCAGCTTTTTGGCGGGAGAAAGCACCCAATACAATGAGCAGTTCTTC
CASSFLAGESTQYNEQFF
>TRBV7-9|NA|NA|TRBJ1-5
TGTGCCAGCAGCTTAGACAGGGCACAGCCCCAGCATTTT
CASSLDRAQPQHF
>TRBV5-1|many|TRBD2|TRBJ2-3
TGCGCCAGCAGCTGGGGACTAGCGACTAGCACAGATACGCAGTATTTT
CASSWGLATSTDTQYF
>TRBV7-9|many|NA|TRBJ1-1
TGTGCCAGCAGGTTCCAGGGGACTGAAGCTTTCTTT
CASRFQGTEAFF
>TRBV5-1|NA|NA|TRBJ2-6
TGCGCCAGCAGCCTGAGGCAGGGTAGCTCTGGGGCCAACGTCCTGACTTTC
CASSLRQGSSGANVLTF
>TRBV6-1|few|TRBD1|TRBJ1-2
TGTGCCAGCAGTCGAGAGGGGGACAGCTATGGCTACACCTTC
CASSREGDSYGYTF
>TRBV14|few|NA|TRBJ2-2
TGTGCCAGCAAACGGGGATCGAACACCGGGGAGCTGTTTTTT
CASKRGSNTGELFF
>TRBV2|few|TRBD1|TRBJ2-5
TGTGCCAGCCGAAGGACAGGGGGCTTGGAGACCCAGTACTTC
CASRRTGGLETQYF
>TRBV7-9|many|TRBD2|TRBJ2-1
TGTGCCAGCAGCTTAGTTGGGACTAGCAGACACAATGAGCAGTTCTTC
CASSLVGTSRHNEQFF
>TRBV10-1|few|TRBD1|TRBJ2-1
TGCGCCAGCAGTGTACAGGGGAGAAGCTCCTACAATGAGCAGTTCTTC
CASSVQGRSSYNEQFF
>TRBV20-1|once|NA|TRBJ2-1
TGCAGTTCTAAGTGGTGGGGACCGGCTCAACGTGAGCAGTTCTTC
CSSKWWGPAQREQFF
>TRBV18|few|NA|TRBJ2-5
TGTGCCAGCTCACCATCTAGGTCGCTGGAGACCCAGTACTTC
CASSPSRSLETQYF
>TRBV3-1|many|NA|TRBJ2-7
TGTGCCAGCAGCCAAGATGGGGGACGGGGGACCTACGAGCAGTACTTC
CASSQDGGRGTYEQYF
>TRBV4-3|NA|NA|TRBJ2-3
TGCGCCAGCAGCCAATTCATGACAGATACGCAGTATTTT
CASSQFMTDTQYF
>TRBV6-2/TRBV6-3|few|NA|TRBJ2-1
TGTGCCAGCAGTTATTCCCTTCCGACGGATGAGCAGTTCTTC
CASSYSLPTDEQFF
>TRBV7-9|many|NA|TRBJ1-5
TGTGCCAGCAGCGAATCGGGTGGAATGCAGCCCCAGCATTTT
CASSESGGMQPQHF
>TRBV10-1|NA|TRBD1|TRBJ2-6
TGCGCCAGCAGCCCCACAGGGGCCGGGGCCAACGTCCTGACTTTC
CASSPTGAGANVLTF
>TRBV9|few|TRBD1|TRBJ1-1
TGTGCCAGCAGCGTTGGACAGGGGGCCTACACTGAAGCTTTCTTT
CASSVGQGAYTEAFF
>TRBV12-3/TRBV12-4|NA|NA|TRBJ2-3
TGTGCCAGCACGCTACGGGGTGGAAACACAGATACGCAGTATTTT
CASTLRGGNTDTQYF